These 23 T cell receptor beta chains came from one sample sequenced in a study of blood T cell repertoires in COVID-19. The protocol was immunoSEQ multiplex PCR, while the TCRdb copy is restricted to in-frame clones and leaves out a portion. The table includes some 270,000 clones, roughly 83% detected once. Material for sequencing was peripheral blood. These receptors were taken from a woman of 80 years or more with COVID-19, enrolled during active disease.

In this sample, this clone turned up once. The chain links TRBV5-1 to TRBJ1-1; 9 bases fit TRBD1. V gave up 4 bases and J gave up 6 bases; unmatched junction bases: 10. The CDR3 is 15 amino acids. Germline CDR1 is SGHRS and CDR2 is YFSETQ. CDR3 protein: CASSLNTGGAAEAFF. The CDR3 DNA reads as TGCGCCAGCAGCCTTAATACAGGGGGCGCCGCTGAAGCTTTCTTT. Based on the CDR3 plus reference TRBV5-1 and TRBJ1-1, the full variable domain is KAGVTQTPRYLIKTRGQQVTLSCSPISGHRSVSWYQQTPGQGLQFLFEYFSETQRNKGNFPGRFSGRQFSNSRSEMNVSTLELGDSALYLCASSLNTGGAAEAFFGQGTRLTVV.

The genes are TRBV7-8 and TRBJ2-5, with 9 bases aligning to TRBD1. CDR3 size: 18 residues. CDR1 SGHVS and CDR2 FQNEAQ come from the germline V gene. V was pared by 0 bases and J by 5 bases, with 13 bases of the junction left unmatched. The CDR3: CASSLATPPTGGAETQYF. DNA for the CDR3: TGTGCCAGCAGCTTAGCGACCCCTCCTACAGGGGGCGCGGAGACCCAGTACTTC.

This chain uses TRBV5-4 with TRBJ2-2; a weak D match, TRBD2 (6 bases). The CDR3 is 17 residues long. Trimming took 4 bases from V and 0 from J, leaving 16 bases between them. Per the germline V gene, CDR1 is SGHNT and CDR2 is YYREEE (reference sequence). This CDR3 reads CASSRNPGVANTGELFF. The CDR3 region has the DNA TGTGCCAGCAGCAGGAACCCGGGGGTTGCGAACACCGGGGAGCTGTTTTTT.

The chain recombines TRBV3-1 (or the pseudogene TRBV3-2) with TRBJ2-1, with TRBD2 matching 13 bases. Germline V gene data show CDR1 as LGHDT and CDR2 as YNNKEL (reference sequence). J lost 7 bases, V lost 6 bases, and 6 bases had no gene match. The CDR3 spans 15 residues. Written as DNA, the CDR3 is TGTGCCAGCAGTCCGACTAGCGGGGGGCGAAATGAGCAGTTCTTC. Its protein product is CASSPTSGGRNEQFF.

The chain has TRBV5-6 and TRBJ2-7; the match to TRBD2 covers 8 bases. The trim removed 4 bases at V and 7 bases at J, leaving 16 bases unmatched. Looked up from germline, CDR1 is SGHDT and CDR2 is YYEEEE. There are 16 residues in the CDR3. In DNA form, the CDR3 reads TGTGCCAGCAGCCTGGTCGGCGGGGGGACGGCGTGGGAGCAGTACGTC. It encodes CASSLVGGGTAWEQYV.

The rearrangement joins TRBV19 to TRBJ2-2; 7 positions match TRBD2. Germline V lookup: CDR1 LNHDA, CDR2 SQIVND (reference sequence). This CDR3 has 15 residues. V shed 4 bases, J shed 0 bases, and the junction held 2 bases outside the gene matches. The CDR3 sequence is CASSTGGSNTGELFF. The CDR3, as DNA: TGTGCCAGTAGTACCGGGGGGTCGAACACCGGGGAGCTGTTTTTT. Full variable domain (remainder filled in from reference TRBV19 and TRBJ2-2): DGGITQSPKYLFRKEGQNVTLSCEQNLNHDAMYWYRQDPGQGLRLIYYSQIVNDFQKGDIAEGYSVSREKKESFPLTVTSAQKNPTAFYLCASSTGGSNTGELFFGEGSRLTVL.

The chain is built from TRBV2 and TRBJ1-2; no reliable D call. Germline loops: CDR1 SNHLY, CDR2 FYNNEI. Trimming removed 2 bases at V and 4 bases at J, with 14 bases between. The CDR3 loop spans 15 amino acids. The CDR3 coding sequence is TGTGCCAGCAGTGAAACCGCGAATCGGGGCTATGGCTACACCTTC. Amino acids: CASSETANRGYGYTF.

In its sample, this clone was seen a few times. The chain couples TRBV13 to TRBJ1-3; TRBD1 agrees at 8 bases. This CDR3 has 15 amino acids. The trim removed 5 bases at V and 0 bases at J, leaving 3 bases unmatched. Germline CDR1 and CDR2: PRHDT and FYEKMQ (reference sequence). The CDR3 spells CASSRDRGSGNTIYF. DNA for the CDR3: TGTGCCAGCAGCCGCGACAGGGGCTCTGGAAACACCATATATTTT.

This chain connects TRBV18 to TRBJ2-3, with TRBD1 as a possible D gene (6 bases). The CDR3 is 17 residues long. V was cut by 2 bases and J by 3 bases, with 18 bases left in between. Germline loops: CDR1 KGHSH, CDR2 LQKENI. The CDR3 loop is CASSPNMGHRGTDTQYF. The CDR3 nucleotides are TGTGCCAGCTCACCAAACATGGGACACAGAGGTACAGATACGCAGTATTTT.

The chain is built from TRBV2 and TRBJ2-5, with 9 bases lining up with TRBD2. Trimming at V came to 4 bases and at J to 5 bases, leaving 14 bases not matched to a gene. Germline V gene sequence: CDR1 SNHLY, CDR2 FYNNEI. This CDR3 region has 17 residues. The CDR3 spells CASSARAGGPGDETQYF. In DNA, the CDR3 is TGTGCCAGCAGTGCTAGAGCGGGGGGACCCGGGGATGAGACCCAGTACTTC.

V gene TRBV28 combines with J gene TRBJ1-5; D is unresolved. V was shortened by 7 bases and J by 1 base, with 17 bases between the two germline ends. Germline-derived CDR1 and CDR2 are MDHEN and SYDVKM. This CDR3 spans 16 amino acids. CDR3 in amino acids: CASTSGSAGSNQPQHF. In DNA, the CDR3 is TGTGCCAGCACCTCGGGGAGCGCAGGAAGCAATCAGCCCCAGCATTTT.

CDR3 loop: CASSFEGAGNYGYTF. CDR3 bases: TGTGCCAGCAGTTTCGAAGGGGCCGGGAACTATGGCTACACCTTC. The chain couples TRBV27 to TRBJ1-2; TRBD1 is a possible D gene (5 bases). The CDR3 consists of 15 residues. In germline, CDR1 is MNHEY, CDR2 SMNVEV (reference sequence). Trimming took off 3 bases at V and 2 bases at J, with 13 bases between the two ends.

This chain joins TRBV25-1 and TRBJ2-5; unclear D gene. The CDR3 contains 13 residues. Trimming took 7 bases from V and 5 from J, leaving 14 bases between them. Per germline, CDR1 MGHDK and CDR2 SYGVNS. In nucleotides, the CDR3 is TGTGCCAGCAACCGACACCCGTGGGAGACCCAGTACTTC. Translated, it gives CASNRHPWETQYF.

This clone was picked up one time. The chain employs TRBV5-1 and TRBJ1-1, with D possibly matching TRBD1 (5 bases). The CDR3 extends over 17 amino acids. V lost 4 bases and J 7 bases, leaving 26 bases between the germline ends. CDR1 is SGHRS, CDR2 YFSETQ, per germline. This CDR3 reads CASSVAGGVGQSGEAFF. As DNA, the CDR3 is TGCGCCAGCAGCGTGGCCGGGGGGGTCGGTCAATCAGGTGAAGCTTTCTTT. The entire variable domain, with the rest obtained from reference TRBV5-1 and TRBJ1-1, is as follows: KAGVTQTPRYLIKTRGQQVTLSCSPISGHRSVSWYQQTPGQGLQFLFEYFSETQRNKGNFPGRFSGRQFSNSRSEMNVSTLELGDSALYLCASSVAGGVGQSGEAFFGQGTRLTVV.

The V and J genes are TRBV28 and TRBJ1-2, with 9 bases that match TRBD1. Germline CDR1 MDHEN, CDR2 SYDVKM. The J segment lost 5 bases and the V segment lost 2 bases, leaving 3 bases of the junction unmatched. This CDR3 is 14 amino acids long. CDR3 in amino acids: CASSLRGQGYGYTF. CDR3 nucleotides: TGTGCCAGCAGTTTACGGGGACAGGGATATGGCTACACCTTC.

The genes are TRBV2 and TRBJ2-1, with no clear D. Trimming shortened V by 6 bases and J by 5 bases, and 5 bases separated the two germline ends. Per the germline V gene, CDR1 is SNHLY and CDR2 is FYNNEI. The CDR3 has 11 amino acids. This CDR3 reads CASSTDNEQFF. CDR3 DNA sequence: TGTGCCAGCAGCACAGACAATGAGCAGTTCTTC.

The chain combines TRBV6-1 with TRBJ2-7; 10 bases map to TRBD1. V was clipped by 1 base and J by 6 bases; unmatched bases: 6. CDR3 size: 15 residues. The V gene's germline CDR1 is MNHNS and CDR2 SASEGT. The CDR3 protein is CASSEGTGGHREQYV. DNA of the CDR3: TGTGCCAGCAGTGAAGGGACAGGGGGTCATCGCGAGCAGTACGTC.

The chain is built from TRBV5-5 and TRBJ2-2; 8 nucleotides line up with TRBD1. V was clipped by 3 bases and J by 7 bases; unmatched bases: 8. Per germline, CDR1 SGHKS and CDR2 YYEKEE (reference sequence). The CDR3 covers 15 residues. DNA of the CDR3: TGTGCCAGCAGCTCTCTCCAGGGGGCCAGCGGGGAGCTGTTTTTT. This encodes CASSSLQGASGELFF.

The chain links TRBV3-1 (or the pseudogene TRBV3-2) to TRBJ1-1, with D perhaps TRBD1 (6 bases). V lost 1 base and J lost 5, with 11 bases in between. Germline CDR1 reads LGHDT; CDR2 reads YNNKEL (reference sequence). The CDR3 consists of 14 residues. In DNA, the CDR3 is TGTGCCAGCAGCCAAGTCAGGGGAATGACTGAAGCTTTCTTT. As protein: CASSQVRGMTEAFF.

The CDR3 DNA is TGTGCCAGCAGTGTCCGGTCCGCCGGGACAGGGAACACTGAAGCTTTCTTT. It yields the protein CASSVRSAGTGNTEAFF. This sequence joins TRBV6-4 and TRBJ1-1; 8 bases are a match to TRBD1. The germline V gene has CDR1 MRHNA and CDR2 SNTAGT. The CDR3 totals 17 residues. V lost 4 bases, J lost 1 base, and 11 bases stayed unmatched.

The genes are TRBV6-5 and TRBJ2-5; possibly TRBD2 for D (5 bases). V lost 6 bases to trimming and J lost 7 bases, with 9 bases between them. CDR1 and CDR2 from the germline V gene are MNHEY and SVGAGI. This CDR3 contains 11 residues. CDR3 region: CASSIRGTQYF. In nucleotides, the CDR3 is TGTGCCAGCAGCATCCGGGGGACCCAGTACTTC.

The genes are TRBV12-3 or TRBV12-4 and TRBJ1-1; no definite D call. CDR3 size: 12 residues. V lost 6 bases and J 4 bases, leaving 9 bases between the germline ends. Written as DNA, the CDR3 is TGTGCCAGCAGCCGGTCCCCCACTGAAGCTTTCTTT. It specifies CASSRSPTEAFF.

This rearrangement joins TRBV20-1 to TRBJ2-1, with 8 bases lining up with TRBD2. The trim removed 3 bases at V and 0 bases at J, leaving 10 bases unmatched. The CDR3 is made up of 17 amino acids. Germline V gene sequence: CDR1 DFQATT, CDR2 SNEGSKA (reference sequence). The CDR3 bases are TGCAGTGCTAGTGAGCTAGCGGGTTTAAGCTCCTACAATGAGCAGTTCTTC. It specifies CSASELAGLSSYNEQFF.